This TCR beta chain was observed in a study of beta chain features in type 1 diabetes. Study information: The study examined 107,917,701 sorted cells across all samples.

Germline CDR1 reads SGDLS; CDR2 reads YYNGEE. The CDR3 is 14 amino acids. The V gene end was trimmed by 4 bases and the J gene end by 3 bases; junction bases not matched to a gene: 4. Study findings and constraints: Shortening of TCRB CDR3s, moderate but significant, appeared in all four CD4+ subsets of Type 1 diabetes patients. PCR, the amplification step, might favor shorter templates, equally in patients and controls.

A remark on this clone: What it recognizes is unknown.

The investigators reverse transcribed all of the isolated RNA, so they sequenced expressed TCRB transcripts. Naive, central memory and regulatory T cell samples averaged roughly 3.7 million reads. Sequencing was performed with immunoSEQ multiplex PCR; in TCRdb, only in-frame clones are kept and a portion is missing. In the table there are 150,000 to 200,000 clones, 9% of which are singletons. The clonotype originates from a woman in her thirties with type 1 diabetes. The chain employs TRBV9 and TRBJ1-5; 7 nucleotides match TRBD1. The sample comprised central memory CD4+ T cells from blood. The CDR3: CASSRQGSNQPQHF. CDR3 coding DNA: TGTGCCAGCAGCAGACAGGGTTCCAATCAGCCCCAGCATTTT. The full variable domain, in which reference TRBV9 and TRBJ1-5 provide the parts outside the CDR3, is DSGVTQTPKHLITATGQRVTLRCSPRSGDLSVYWYQQSLDQGLQFLIQYYNGEERAKGNILERFSAQQFPDLHSELNLSSLELGDSALYFCASSRQGSNQPQHFGDGTRLSIL.